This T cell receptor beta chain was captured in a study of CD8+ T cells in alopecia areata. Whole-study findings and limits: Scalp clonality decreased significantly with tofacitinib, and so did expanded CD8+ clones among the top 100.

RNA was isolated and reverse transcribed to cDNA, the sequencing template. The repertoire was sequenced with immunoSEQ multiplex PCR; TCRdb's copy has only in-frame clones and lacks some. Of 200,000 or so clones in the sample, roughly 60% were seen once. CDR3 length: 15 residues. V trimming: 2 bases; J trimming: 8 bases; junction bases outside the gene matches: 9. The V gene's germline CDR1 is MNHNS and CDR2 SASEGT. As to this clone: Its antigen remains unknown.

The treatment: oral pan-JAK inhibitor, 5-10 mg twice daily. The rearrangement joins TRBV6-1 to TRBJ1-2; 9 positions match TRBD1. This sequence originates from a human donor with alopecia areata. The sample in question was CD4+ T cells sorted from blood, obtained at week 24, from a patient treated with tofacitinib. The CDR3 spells CASSESGGQGGGYTF. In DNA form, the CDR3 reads TGTGCCAGCAGTGAATCGGGGGGACAGGGTGGCGGCTACACCTTC.